The clone carrying this T cell receptor (beta chain) was detected a few times. Following RNA extraction, reverse transcription yielded cDNA that acted as the sequencing template. Repertoires were generated with immunoSEQ multiplex PCR, while TCRdb's copy carries only in-frame clones and drops some. This table has tens of thousands of clones, around 30% appearing once. As for treatment: oral pan-JAK inhibitor, 5-10 mg twice daily. Germline-derived CDR1 and CDR2 are MNHNS and SASEGT. The V end lost 10 bases, the J end lost 6 bases, and 12 bases lay between the germline ends. CDR3 size: 11 residues. This sample stems from a study of CD8+ T cells in alopecia areata. Looking at the study overall: Each of the treated patients was given oral tofacitinib, 5 to 10 mg twice daily, for moderate-to-severe alopecia areata.

The material sequenced was CD8+ T cells sorted from blood, taken at week 4, from a patient treated with tofacitinib. This chain links TRBV6-1 with TRBJ1-1; D ambiguous. This clonotype originated in a human donor with alopecia areata. The CDR3 reads CATTTGPEAFF. CDR3 nucleotides: TGTGCCACAACCACCGGGCCTGAAGCTTTCTTT.